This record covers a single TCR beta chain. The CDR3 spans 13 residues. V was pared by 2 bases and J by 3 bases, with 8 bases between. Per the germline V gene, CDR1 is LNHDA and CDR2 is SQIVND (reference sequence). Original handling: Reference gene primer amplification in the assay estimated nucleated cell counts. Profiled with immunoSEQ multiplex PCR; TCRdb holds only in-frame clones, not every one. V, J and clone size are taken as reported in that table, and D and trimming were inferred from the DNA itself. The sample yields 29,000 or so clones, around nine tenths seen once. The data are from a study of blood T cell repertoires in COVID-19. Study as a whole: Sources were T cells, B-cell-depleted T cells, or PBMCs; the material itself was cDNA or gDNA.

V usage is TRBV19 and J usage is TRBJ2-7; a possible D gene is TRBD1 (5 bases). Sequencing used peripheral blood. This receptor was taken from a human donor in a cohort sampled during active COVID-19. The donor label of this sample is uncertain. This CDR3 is CASSIRGVYEQYF. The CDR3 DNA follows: TGTGCCAGTAGTATAAGGGGTGTCTACGAGCAGTACTTC.